A single T cell receptor (beta chain) is shown here with its context. The J segment lost 4 bases and the V segment lost 4 bases, leaving 12 bases of the junction unmatched. Per the germline V gene, CDR1 is LNHDA and CDR2 is SQIVND (reference sequence). CDR3 length equals 16 residues. A CD45RA-negative memory subset and a CD45RA+ naive subset were separated from the CD4+ cells. Generated by immunoSEQ multiplex PCR, the TCRdb table keeps only in-frame clones and is missing some. The sample yields some 1 million clones, around 74% seen once. The data were taken from a study of shared clonotypes between healthy human individuals.

This chain connects TRBV19 to TRBJ2-5; 7 nucleotides agree with TRBD2. The receptor was derived from a man aged 18-30 years in good health. The specimen sequenced was memory CD4+ T cells sorted from blood. As for subset: CD45RA-negative fraction. CDR3 sequence reads: CASSSFSASGGETQYF. The CDR3 DNA is TGTGCCAGTAGTAGTTTTTCCGCTAGCGGCGGAGAGACCCAGTACTTC.